What follows are 27 T cell receptor beta chains derived from one specimen sequenced in a study of regulatory T cells in long-lasting Graves disease (dated by TCRdb to the early 2020s). Receptor libraries were prepared by multiplex PCR. The listed sequencing device is Illumina HiSeq 4000. CDR3 regions were amplified by Arm-PCR with iRepertoire HTBI primers to construct TCR beta libraries. TCRdb itself trimmed the public reads at Q25 with fastp, ran MiXCR and retained productive beta chains. Rows with a matching CDR3 protein are joined into one entry that keeps the most common DNA and genes. This sample is represented by 700,000 or so distinct CDR3 sequences; approximately 31% of them were singletons. About 42% of the sample rests with the top ten. The time point label on this specimen signifies: persistent/refractory GD, antithyroid drugs over 5 years with positive TRAb. RNA was extracted from PBMCs in TRIzol for both TCR sequencing and RNA sequencing.

Sequencing was performed on peripheral blood mononuclear cells (PBMCs), taken when the disease was refractory, from a patient treated with antithyroid drugs. All receptors come from a female donor with Graves disease.

V gene TRBV5-1 combines with J gene TRBJ1-2; no firm D call. Germline values: CDR1 SGHRS, CDR2 YFSETQ. The CDR3 runs to 12 residues. V lost 0 bases, J lost 7 bases, and 7 bases lay in between. The CDR3 is CASSLESGGYTF. DNA for the CDR3: TGCGCCAGCAGCTTGGAATCGGGTGGCTACACCTTC.

Written as DNA, the CDR3 is TGTGCCAGCAGTGGGCGAGGGGGGACGGACACTGAAGCTTTCTTT. Translating it yields CASSGRGGTDTEAFF. The genes are TRBV6-2 or TRBV6-3 and TRBJ1-1, with a possible D match to TRBD1 (6 bases). V shed 5 bases and J shed 3 bases, with 16 bases lying between them. CDR3 length: 15 residues. The germline CDR1 and CDR2 sequences are MNHEY and SVGEGT.

The chain has TRBV29-1 and TRBJ1-1, with D possibly being TRBD1 (5 bases). CDR3 size: 13 residues. Germline CDR1 reads SQVTM; CDR2 reads ANQGSEA. V lost 7 bases and J lost 5, with 17 bases in between. The CDR3 DNA reads as TGCAGCGCGTCAGGGAATAAGGGTACTGAAGCTTTCTTT. As protein: CSASGNKGTEAFF.

The genes are TRBV3-1 and TRBJ1-2, with D perhaps TRBD1 (5 bases). This CDR3 is 14 amino acids long. Trimming took off 1 base at V and 2 bases at J, with 8 bases between the two ends. Per the germline V gene, CDR1 is LGHDT and CDR2 is YNNKEL (reference sequence). The CDR3 bases are TGTGCCAGCAGCCAAGGCGACAGCAACTATGGCTACACCTTC. This encodes CASSQGDSNYGYTF.

The V gene is TRBV6-5, the J gene TRBJ1-2; D perhaps matches TRBD1 (5 bases). Germline CDR1 and CDR2: MNHEY and SVGAGI. The CDR3 consists of 15 residues. V was clipped by 3 bases and J by 6 bases, with 17 bases between them. This CDR3 is CASSYRGQGGNGYTF. DNA of the CDR3: TGTGCCAGCAGTTATAGGGGTCAGGGAGGAAATGGCTACACCTTC.

J is TRBJ2-7 and V is TRBV11-1; TRBD2 matches 16 bases. The J call could be wrong; TRBJ2-1 is a better fit for the DNA end. CDR1 is SGHAT, CDR2 FQDESV, per germline (reference sequence). This CDR3 comprises 18 residues. DNA for the CDR3: TGTGCCAGCAGCCCTGGGACTAGCGGGAGGGTAGGGTACAATGAGCAGTTCTTC. It codes for CASSPGTSGRVGYNEQFF.

J is TRBJ1-5 and V is TRBV30; 7 nucleotides agree with TRBD1. The CDR3 is 13 amino acids. Germline V CDR1 and CDR2: GTSNPN, SVGIG (reference sequence). With V trimmed by 2 bases and J by 5 bases, 3 bases remained unmatched. In nucleotides, the CDR3 is TGTGCCTGGAGTTTTGACAGGGATCAGCCCCAGCATTTT. Translated: CAWSFDRDQPQHF.

This chain connects TRBV20-1 to TRBJ2-2; 8 bases are a match to TRBD1. Germline V gene data show CDR1 as DFQATT and CDR2 as SNEGSKA (reference sequence). V lost 1 base, J lost 7 bases, and 5 bases stayed unmatched. The CDR3 contains 14 residues. This chain's CDR3 is CSARAGTGLGELFF. CDR3 coding DNA: TGCAGTGCTAGAGCTGGGACAGGCCTCGGGGAGCTGTTTTTT.

This clonotype showed up just a few times. This chain uses TRBV20-1 with TRBJ1-5; 7 bases align to TRBD1. Germline V lookup: CDR1 DFQATT, CDR2 SNEGSKA (reference sequence). The CDR3 consists of 13 residues. V shed 5 bases, J shed 3 bases, and the junction held 4 bases outside the gene matches. CDR3 coding DNA: TGCAGTGCTGCCGGACAGGACAATCAGCCCCAGCATTTT. Amino acid sequence: CSAAGQDNQPQHF.

The V and J genes are TRBV6-2 or TRBV6-3 and TRBJ2-1; 9 nucleotides match TRBD2. The trim removed 5 bases at V and 3 bases at J, leaving 2 bases unmatched. This CDR3 contains 14 residues. Germline V gene lookup returns CDR1 MNHEY and CDR2 SVGEGT. DNA of the CDR3: TGTGCCAGCAGTGGACTAGCGATCTACAATGAGCAGTTCTTC. Translated: CASSGLAIYNEQFF.

The rearrangement joins TRBV10-3 to TRBJ2-1; the D gene is possibly TRBD2 (5 bases). CDR3 length: 16 residues. In germline, CDR1 is ENHRY, CDR2 SYGVKD. V lost 0 bases to trimming and J lost 5 bases, with 14 bases between them. CDR3 residues: CAISESAVLAHNEQFF. In DNA form, the CDR3 reads TGTGCCATCAGTGAGTCCGCCGTCCTAGCCCACAATGAGCAGTTCTTC.

There are a few counts of this clonotype. The genes are TRBV12-3 or TRBV12-4 and TRBJ1-2; possibly TRBD1 for D (5 bases). Trimming left V 4 bases short and J 8 bases short, with 11 bases between. The CDR3 is 12 amino acids. DNA for the CDR3: TGTGCCAGCAGTTCATTGGGGCTCGGCTACACCTTC. It yields the protein CASSSLGLGYTF.

A few counts support this clonotype. This chain links TRBV20-1 with TRBJ2-5; D may be TRBD1 (5 bases). The end of the DNA aligns better with TRBJ2-7, so the J call may be wrong. There are 12 residues in the CDR3. CDR1 and CDR2 from the germline V gene are DFQATT and SNEGSKA (reference sequence). CDR3 in amino acids: CSANSPGNEQYF. CDR3 sequence (DNA): TGCAGTGCCAACTCCCCAGGGAACGAGCAGTACTTC.

V gene TRBV11-2 combines with J gene TRBJ2-7; 7 bases match TRBD2. Losses at the gene ends were 3 bases for V and 2 bases for J; bases not matched to a gene: 4. Looked up from germline, CDR1 is SGHAT and CDR2 is FQNNGV. This CDR3 comprises 14 residues. The CDR3 DNA is TGTGCCAGCAGCTTTCAGCGGGGACCCTACGAGCAGTACTTC. Translated: CASSFQRGPYEQYF.

This clonotype was detected a few times. This rearrangement joins TRBV9 to TRBJ2-7; D might be TRBD2 (6 bases). V gave up 1 base and J gave up 5 bases, with 7 bases separating them. Germline CDR1 and CDR2: SGDLS and YYNGEE. This CDR3 contains 12 residues. The chain's CDR3 is CASSVPGDEQYF. CDR3 DNA sequence: TGTGCCAGCAGCGTACCGGGGGACGAGCAGTACTTC.

This chain uses TRBV6-9 with TRBJ1-1; 9 bases match TRBD1. The V gene's germline CDR1 is MNHGY and CDR2 SVAAGI. The CDR3 sequence is 17 residues long. Trimming cost V 3 bases and J 1 base; bases outside gene matches: 9. CDR3 sequence: CASSYVGQGLGNTEAFF. The CDR3 coding sequence is TGTGCCAGCAGTTACGTCGGACAGGGGTTGGGGAACACTGAAGCTTTCTTT.

V is TRBV12-3 or TRBV12-4 and J is TRBJ1-1, with D possibly TRBD1 on 5 matching bases. The CDR3 extends over 13 amino acids. The V and J ends lost 6 bases and 6 bases respectively, with 14 bases between them. The CDR3 is CASSTPGVAEAFF. DNA for the CDR3: TGTGCCAGCAGCACGCCGGGGGTGGCTGAAGCTTTCTTT.

This sequence joins TRBV5-1 and TRBJ1-1; D may be TRBD1 (5 bases). V lost 3 bases and J 2 bases, leaving 11 bases between the germline ends. Germline lookup yields CDR1 SGHRS and CDR2 YFSETQ. CDR3 size: 14 residues. CDR3 amino acids: CASSWGDGNTEAFF. The CDR3 nucleotides are TGCGCCAGCAGCTGGGGGGACGGAAACACTGAAGCTTTCTTT.

This clonotype was counted many times. The rearrangement uses TRBV2 and TRBJ1-1; D not certain. Trimming cost V 3 bases and J 7 bases, with 9 bases left between them. Germline V gene sequence: CDR1 SNHLY, CDR2 FYNNEI. The CDR3 sequence is 12 residues long. The CDR3 region is CASSDGQFEAFF. The CDR3 DNA follows: TGTGCCAGCAGTGATGGGCAGTTTGAAGCTTTCTTT.

This chain joins TRBV15 and TRBJ1-6, with a weak D call TRBD1 (6 bases). Trimming removed 4 bases from V and 8 bases from J, with 12 bases in between. Germline assignment: CDR1 LNHNV and CDR2 YYDKDF (reference sequence). The CDR3 is 14 amino acids. For the CDR3, the DNA is TGTGCCACCAGCAACAGGGCCGGGGATTCACCCCTCCACTTT. Amino acid sequence: CATSNRAGDSPLHF.

V and J are TRBV20-1 and TRBJ2-3, with 11 bases fitting TRBD2. This CDR3 is 16 amino acids long. Germline assignment: CDR1 DFQATT and CDR2 SNEGSKA (reference sequence). V dropped 2 bases and J dropped 6; count of bases not matched to a gene: 10. The CDR3 loop is CSARPIHLAGGDTQYF. CDR3 in DNA: TGCAGTGCTAGACCCATACACTTAGCGGGAGGGGATACGCAGTATTTT.

V and J are TRBV15 and TRBJ2-2; D may be TRBD1 (6 bases). V was clipped by 5 bases and J by 7 bases, with 11 bases between them. From germline, CDR1 is LNHNV and CDR2 YYDKDF (reference sequence). The CDR3 runs to 13 residues. The CDR3 reads CATSGSRGGELFF. The CDR3 DNA reads TGTGCCACCAGCGGATCCAGGGGCGGGGAGCTGTTTTTT.

Of note for this clonotype: A read error may produce the germline difference seen at one junction end. The rearrangement links TRBV7-3 to TRBJ2-7, with D perhaps matching TRBD2 (6 bases). This CDR3 comprises 14 residues. Germline V gene data show CDR1 as SGHTA and CDR2 as FQGTGA. In DNA form, the CDR3 reads TGTGCCAGCAGCTTAGAGGGACTCACCTACGAGCTGTACTTC. This gives the protein CASSLEGLTYELYF.

The V and J genes are TRBV7-9 and TRBJ1-5; weak D call: TRBD1 (6 bases). The ends were cut back, 5 bases at V and 7 bases at J, with 18 bases in the middle. This CDR3 has 15 residues. Germline CDR1 is SEHNR and CDR2 is FQNEAQ (reference sequence). CDR3 in amino acids: CASSHNTGSGQPQHF. DNA of the CDR3: TGTGCCAGCAGCCATAATACAGGGAGCGGGCAGCCCCAGCATTTT.

This clonotype was seen a few times. J is TRBJ1-1 and V is TRBV30; no clear D. The CDR3 runs 12 residues. The V gene's germline CDR1 is GTSNPN and CDR2 SVGIG (reference sequence). Trimming took off 5 bases at V and 1 base at J, with 8 bases between the two ends. For the CDR3, the DNA is TGTGCCTGGTCTTCAACGAACACTGAAGCTTTCTTT. This sequence encodes CAWSSTNTEAFF.

The chain recombines TRBV6-2 or TRBV6-3 with TRBJ1-2; D call uncertain. Germline CDR1 is MNHEY and CDR2 is SVGEGT. CDR3 size: 12 residues. Trimming pared 5 bases from V and 4 bases from J, leaving 8 bases between. The CDR3 loop reads CASSGNTYGYTF. The CDR3 DNA reads TGTGCCAGCAGTGGAAATACCTATGGCTACACCTTC.

The chain carries TRBV27 and TRBJ2-7; D might be TRBD1 (6 bases). This CDR3 has 11 residues. The germline V and J ends were trimmed by 4 bases and 6 bases, with 7 bases remaining between them. Germline loops: CDR1 MNHEY, CDR2 SMNVEV (reference sequence). In DNA form, the CDR3 reads TGTGCCAGCAGTTGGGGGCTCGAGCAGTACTTC. It encodes CASSWGLEQYF.